Listed below are T cell receptor beta chains from one sample, sequenced in a study of Ad26.COV2.S vaccination and SARS-CoV-2 variants. Using immunoSEQ multiplex PCR, the repertoire was profiled, and TCRdb retains in-frame clones only, with some absent. The data contain 300,000 to 350,000 clones, 80% to 90% of them singletons. Specimen: peripheral blood, collected in a trial of Ad26.COV2.S vaccine versus placebo. All receptors come from a person between 18 and 65 years old who received the Ad26.COV2.S COVID-19 vaccine or a placebo. The CDR3 runs from the conserved cysteine through the conserved F or W. Fields, in order: V gene, D gene, J gene, clone size, CDR3 DNA, CDR3 protein. The D gene is left open where the match is weak. Size values are once, few and many counts, or a class for expanded clones, and some rows have none.

v_gene: TRBV6-1
d_gene: TRBD2
j_gene: TRBJ2-1
abundance: NA
CDR3nt: TGTGCCAGCAGTGATAGGACCTTAGCGGGGGGTAATGAGCAGTTCTTC
CDR3aa: CASSDRTLAGGNEQFF

v_gene: TRBV12-2
d_gene: NA
j_gene: TRBJ1-1
abundance: NA
CDR3nt: TGTGCAAGTCGCCAAGCGACCGGGAACACTGAAGCTTTCTTT
CDR3aa: CASRQATGNTEAFF

v_gene: TRBV7-9
d_gene: NA
j_gene: TRBJ1-4
abundance: few
CDR3nt: TGTGCCAGCAGCTTGATATCTGGCAGGACTAATGAAAAACTGTTTTTT
CDR3aa: CASSLISGRTNEKLFF

v_gene: TRBV11-2
d_gene: NA
j_gene: TRBJ2-3
abundance: NA
CDR3nt: TGTGCCAGCAGCTTAAGTTGGGGGACGCAGTATTTT
CDR3aa: CASSLSWGTQYF

v_gene: TRBV7-6
d_gene: NA
j_gene: TRBJ1-1
abundance: NA
CDR3nt: TGTGCCAGCAGCTTAGGCCGGATGAACACTGAAGCTTTCTTT
CDR3aa: CASSLGRMNTEAFF

v_gene: TRBV7-2
d_gene: NA
j_gene: TRBJ1-3
abundance: NA
CDR3nt: TGTGCCAGCAGCACCACAGGTGTCTCTGGAAACACCATATATTTT
CDR3aa: CASSTTGVSGNTIYF

v_gene: TRBV19
d_gene: TRBD1
j_gene: TRBJ2-5
abundance: NA
CDR3nt: TGTGCCAGTACCCGGACAGGGCAAGAGACCCAGTACTTC
CDR3aa: CASTRTGQETQYF

v_gene: TRBV13
d_gene: TRBD1
j_gene: TRBJ1-1
abundance: NA
CDR3nt: TGTGCCAGCAGCTTAGATGATCCCGCCAGTGACAGGGAGAACACTGAAGCTTTCTTT
CDR3aa: CASSLDDPASDRENTEAFF

v_gene: TRBV10-3
d_gene: NA
j_gene: TRBJ2-7
abundance: NA
CDR3nt: TGTGCCATCAGTGAGTCCACAGAAAAACTATACGAGCAGTACTTC
CDR3aa: CAISESTEKLYEQYF

v_gene: TRBV28
d_gene: NA
j_gene: TRBJ1-5
abundance: many
CDR3nt: TGTGCCAGCAGTTACGGATACAGGGTTCGCAATCAGCCCCAGCATTTT
CDR3aa: CASSYGYRVRNQPQHF

v_gene: TRBV4-1
d_gene: TRBD2
j_gene: TRBJ2-4
abundance: NA
CDR3nt: TGCGCCAGCAGCCCGGGGCCCCAAGCGGGAGGAGCCAAAAACATTCAGTACTTC
CDR3aa: CASSPGPQAGGAKNIQYF

v_gene: TRBV5-1
d_gene: NA
j_gene: TRBJ2-7
abundance: NA
CDR3nt: TGCGCCAGCAGCTTGGCGGCAGGGACCTACGAGCAGTACTTC
CDR3aa: CASSLAAGTYEQYF

v_gene: TRBV11-2
d_gene: NA
j_gene: TRBJ1-1
abundance: few
CDR3nt: TGTGCCAGCAGGCTGGGGGACACTGAAGCTTTCTTT
CDR3aa: CASRLGDTEAFF

v_gene: TRBV30
d_gene: NA
j_gene: TRBJ2-7
abundance: NA
CDR3nt: TGTGCCTTGACAGCTTCCTACGAGCAGTACTTC
CDR3aa: CALTASYEQYF

v_gene: TRBV7-9
d_gene: NA
j_gene: TRBJ1-1
abundance: NA
CDR3nt: TGTGCCAGCAGCCGGGACATACCGAACACTGAAGCTTTCTTT
CDR3aa: CASSRDIPNTEAFF

v_gene: TRBV6-5
d_gene: NA
j_gene: TRBJ2-7
abundance: NA
CDR3nt: TGTGCCAGCAGTATCAACAGGAGAGCCTACGAGCAGTACTTC
CDR3aa: CASSINRRAYEQYF